Each of the 19 T cell receptor beta chains below was sequenced from the same sample in a study of patients and donors after allogeneic stem cell transplantation. A single record per CDR3 protein comes from TCRdb applying MiXCR to the RT-PCR reads. The sample holds about 11,000 distinct CDR3 sequences, around 20% seen once. Source material: blood, either unsorted or a sorted T cell fraction (not recorded which). The receptors were gathered from a human donor who was either an allogeneic HSCT recipient or a stem cell or donor lymphocyte infusion donor (not recorded which). It is not recorded whose cells these are; they may come from a transplant donor.

The V call is TRBV7-2, the J call TRBJ1-2, with TRBD1 matching over 10 bases. V gave up 4 bases and J gave up 2 bases; unmatched junction bases: 13. Germline V gene sequence: CDR1 SGHTA, CDR2 FQGNSA. There are 18 residues in the CDR3. For the CDR3, the DNA is TGTGCCAGCAGCTACCCCCCGGGACAGGGGATCGGGAACTATGGCTACACCTTC. It encodes CASSYPPGQGIGNYGYTF.

The V and J genes are TRBV23-1 and TRBJ2-5; the match to TRBD1 covers 7 bases. TRBV23-1 is annotated as an ORF whose role is uncertain. This CDR3 comprises 15 residues. J was trimmed by 6 bases and V by 4 bases; bases with no gene match: 11. The CDR3: CASSLRPDRVKTQYF. The CDR3 DNA follows: TGCGCCAGCAGTCTACGCCCCGACAGGGTTAAGACCCAGTACTTC.

This clonotype was counted between two and nine times. The gene calls are TRBV25-1 and TRBJ2-7; D may be TRBD2 (6 bases). Trimming stripped 8 bases from V and 8 bases from J, with 16 bases between. The CDR3 covers 12 residues. In germline, CDR1 is MGHDK, CDR2 SYGVNS. Here the CDR3 reads CASGTEGLKQYF. The CDR3 nucleotides are TGTGCCAGCGGGACTGAAGGTCTAAAGCAGTACTTC.

This clonotype has a count of ten or more. This chain joins TRBV12-3 or TRBV12-4 and TRBJ1-2; D gene uncertain. Trimming took off 5 bases at V and 12 bases at J, with 16 bases between the two ends. The CDR3 is 12 amino acids. The CDR3 is CASSPQLTHHTF. CDR3 coding DNA: TGTGCCAGCAGTCCCCAGTTAACCCATCACACCTTC.

V is TRBV3-1 and J is TRBJ2-2, with D perhaps matching TRBD2 (5 bases). The CDR3 extends over 16 amino acids. CDR1 and CDR2 from the germline V gene are LGHDT and YNNKEL (reference sequence). V was cut by 3 bases and J by 0 bases, with 11 bases left in between. In DNA, the CDR3 is TGTGCCAGCAGCCAGGGAGCGGTCGCGAACACCGGGGAGCTGTTTTTT. Its translation is CASSQGAVANTGELFF.

The rearrangement joins TRBV18 to TRBJ2-5, with TRBD2 matching over 9 bases. The CDR3 is 17 residues long. Germline CDR1 is KGHSH and CDR2 is LQKENI. V shed 3 bases and J 2 bases; nucleotides not matched to a gene: 10. The CDR3 sequence: CASSPGFSGGLQETQYF. The CDR3 nucleotides read TGTGCCAGCTCACCGGGGTTTAGCGGGGGCCTTCAAGAGACCCAGTACTTC.

This clonotype showed up many times. The CDR3 DNA reads as TGCGCCAGCAGCCCAGGACAGGGCAAAACTGAAGCTTTCTTT. Its translation: CASSPGQGKTEAFF. The chain couples TRBV5-1 to TRBJ1-1; 8 positions match TRBD1. The CDR3 runs to 14 residues. Germline V gives CDR1 SGHRS, CDR2 YFSETQ. The trim removed 4 bases at V and 5 bases at J, leaving 7 bases unmatched.

This clonotype was observed a single time. V gene TRBV5-4 combines with J gene TRBJ1-2, with 7 bases that match TRBD1. CDR1 and CDR2 (germline): SGHNT, YYREEE (reference sequence). The CDR3 contains 15 residues. J lost 4 bases, V lost 4 bases, and 10 bases had no gene match. CDR3 DNA sequence: TGTGCCAGCAGCAGGGGACAGACGTTTGGCTATGGCTACACCTTC. It codes for CASSRGQTFGYGYTF.

A few counts support this clonotype. The J gene is TRBJ1-1, the V gene TRBV12-3 or TRBV12-4; D gene unclear. Trimming cost V 6 bases and J 3 bases, with 14 bases left between them. The CDR3 is made up of 14 amino acids. The chain's CDR3 is CASSREVTDTEAFF. The CDR3 region has the DNA TGTGCCAGCAGCCGTGAGGTTACGGACACTGAAGCTTTCTTT.

This clonotype was seen a handful of times. The chain carries TRBV6-2 or TRBV6-3 and TRBJ2-1, with D unclear. The germline CDR1 and CDR2 sequences are MNHEY and SVGEGT. The V gene lost 5 bases and the J gene lost 0 bases, with 14 bases spanning the gap. The CDR3 spans 16 residues. DNA of the CDR3: TGTGCCAGCAGTCCCGATTGGGTGGGCTCCTACAATGAGCAGTTCTTC. As protein: CASSPDWVGSYNEQFF.

V gene TRBV10-3 combines with J gene TRBJ1-6, with D possibly TRBD1 on 5 matching bases. The CDR3 is 15 residues long. The V end was cut by 10 bases, the J end by 7 bases, with 20 bases between. Germline CDR1 reads ENHRY; CDR2 reads SYGVKD. CDR3 sequence (DNA): TGTGCCACCCAGGGAATCCCAAATTCAAATTCACCCCTCCACTTT. Translation: CATQGIPNSNSPLHF.

J is TRBJ2-1 and V is TRBV20-1, with D uncertain. Germline V CDR1 and CDR2: DFQATT, SNEGSKA (reference sequence). CDR3 length equals 11 residues. Trimming took 7 bases from V and 4 from J, leaving 8 bases between them. CDR3: CSELIYNEQFF. The CDR3 coding sequence is TGCAGTGAGCTAATTTACAATGAGCAGTTCTTC.

There are a few counts of this clonotype. The chain combines TRBV20-1 with TRBJ2-7; 8 nucleotides align to TRBD1. Germline loops: CDR1 DFQATT, CDR2 SNEGSKA (reference sequence). J was trimmed by 1 base and V by 2 bases; bases with no gene match: 1. The CDR3 is 13 residues long. CDR3 in amino acids: CSARRDRSYEQYF. The DNA for the CDR3 is TGCAGTGCTAGAAGGGACAGGTCCTACGAGCAGTACTTC.

By share, this clonotype counts as large. The V call is TRBV6-5, the J call TRBJ1-2, with 9 bases fitting TRBD1. V lost 10 bases and J lost 4; bases outside the gene matches: 13. Germline CDR1 MNHEY, CDR2 SVGAGI. The CDR3 has 15 residues. CDR3 sequence: CATRQGQGSSYGYTF. The CDR3 nucleotides read TGTGCCACCCGGCAGGGACAGGGATCCTCCTATGGCTACACCTTC.

The chain links TRBV13 to TRBJ2-1; TRBD2 aligns across 10 bases. The junction had 10 bases not matched to a gene; V was cut back by 5 bases and J by 6 bases. Germline-derived CDR1 and CDR2 are PRHDT and FYEKMQ (reference sequence). This CDR3 contains 16 residues. The CDR3 region is CASSLSQRGGPNEQFF. CDR3 nucleotides: TGTGCCAGCAGCCTAAGCCAGCGGGGGGGCCCCAATGAGCAGTTCTTC.

This clonotype was recorded many times. This chain joins TRBV7-9 and TRBJ2-3; 7 bases agree with TRBD1. Germline assignment: CDR1 SEHNR and CDR2 FQNEAQ (reference sequence). The CDR3 extends over 13 amino acids. V trimming: 1 base; J trimming: 6 bases; junction bases outside the gene matches: 1. CDR3 residues: CASSLEQGDTQYF. The CDR3 coding sequence is TGTGCCAGCAGCTTAGAACAGGGGGATACGCAGTATTTT.

CDR3 residues: CSVGQAPEQFF. CDR3 coding DNA: TGCAGCGTTGGACAGGCCCCAGAGCAGTTCTTC. The chain is built from TRBV29-1 and TRBJ2-1, with a tentative D call TRBD1 (6 bases). Germline CDR1 is SQVTM and CDR2 is ANQGSEA. V was cut by 4 bases and J by 10 bases, with 11 bases left in between. The CDR3 has 11 residues.

The chain has TRBV9 and TRBJ2-7; D unresolved. V lost 3 bases and J 1 base, leaving 8 bases between the germline ends. Germline V gene lookup returns CDR1 SGDLS and CDR2 YYNGEE. The CDR3 runs 13 residues. CDR3 in amino acids: CASSASRSYEQYF. The CDR3 nucleotides are TGTGCCAGCAGCGCGTCGAGATCCTACGAGCAGTACTTC.

The chain has TRBV7-8 and TRBJ1-5; no firm D call. CDR1 and CDR2 (germline): SGHVS, FQNEAQ. Between the trimmed V and J ends, which lost 4 bases and 5 bases, there was a span of 18 bases. CDR3 length equals 16 residues. The CDR3 spells CASSSEVEGYDQPQHF. The CDR3 region has the DNA TGTGCCAGCAGCTCCGAGGTAGAAGGGTATGATCAGCCCCAGCATTTT.